The present T cell receptor beta chain was sequenced within a study of response to subunit inactivated influenza vaccine. V lost 1 base, J lost 0 bases, and 2 bases stayed unmatched. There are 15 residues in the CDR3. Germline V gene data show CDR1 as DFQATT and CDR2 as SNEGSKA (reference sequence). There are a few counts of this clonotype. TCRdb redid the calling of the RT-PCR reads with MiXCR, one entry per CDR3 protein. The top ten hold 11% of the sample, which has about 180,000 distinct CDR3 sequences, nearly 9.5% seen once. The source was non-naive T cells sorted from PBMCs, collected on the day of vaccination. The rearrangement joins TRBV20-1 to TRBJ2-4, with 8 nucleotides matching TRBD2. The sequence was collected from a man aged 50 to 59 who received an inactivated influenza vaccine. The CDR3 is CSARGLAGAKNIQYF. In DNA, the CDR3 is TGCAGTGCTAGAGGCCTAGCGGGAGCCAAAAACATTCAGTACTTC.